A single sample is the source of the 31 T cell receptor beta chains below, sequenced in a study of identical twins (dated by TCRdb to the mid-2010s). The library came from 5' RACE. Data came from an Illumina HiSeq 2000. Using fastp at Q25 and MiXCR, TCRdb reprocessed the public reads and kept productive beta chains. Each entry is one CDR3 protein sequence, shown with its most common DNA and genes. Counted in this sample were about 530,000 distinct CDR3 sequences; about a fifth of them appeared once. The leading ten clones occupy 0.4% to 0.6% of the sample. These same data were also listed under a study on yellow fever vaccine responses in identical twins.

Sequencing used CD4+ T cells sorted from blood. These receptors were obtained from a woman under 30 in good health.

This clonotype occurred a few times. V gene TRBV6-1 combines with J gene TRBJ2-1, with a tentative D call TRBD2 (6 bases). The CDR3 extends over 15 amino acids. The germline gives CDR1 MNHNS, CDR2 SASEGT. The V and J ends lost 4 bases and 0 bases respectively, with 10 bases between them. CDR3 in DNA: TGTGCCAGCAGTGCCACTAGCAGCTCCTACAATGAGCAGTTCTTC. As protein: CASSATSSSYNEQFF.

This clonotype has only a few counts. The gene calls are TRBV14 and TRBJ2-5; D is perhaps TRBD1 (6 bases). V was cut by 5 bases and J by 5 bases, with 12 bases left in between. The CDR3 is 13 amino acids. The germline CDR1 and CDR2 sequences are SGHDN and FVKESK. The CDR3 protein is CASSWTERETQYF. The DNA of the CDR3 is TGTGCCAGCAGCTGGACAGAGAGGGAGACCCAGTACTTC. The whole variable domain, filled in from reference TRBV14 and TRBJ2-5, reads EAGVTQFPSHSVIEKGQTVTLRCDPISGHDNLYWYRRVMGKEIKFLLHFVKESKQDESGMPNNRFLAERTGGTYSTLKVQPAELEDSGVYFCASSWTERETQYFGPGTRLLVL.

The chain carries TRBV19 and TRBJ1-5; D is unresolved. This CDR3 is built from 18 residues. Germline CDR1 LNHDA, CDR2 SQIVND (reference sequence). V lost 3 bases and J lost 0, with 18 bases in between. The CDR3 sequence: CASSMSSHGRDSNQPQHF. The CDR3 bases are TGTGCCAGTAGTATGTCAAGTCACGGGCGGGATAGCAATCAGCCCCAGCATTTT. Together with reference TRBV19 and TRBJ1-5, the CDR3 gives the full variable domain: DGGITQSPKYLFRKEGQNVTLSCEQNLNHDAMYWYRQDPGQGLRLIYYSQIVNDFQKGDIAEGYSVSREKKESFPLTVTSAQKNPTAFYLCASSMSSHGRDSNQPQHFGDGTRLSIL.

This clonotype was recorded a few times. This chain joins TRBV19 and TRBJ2-1; D not certain. The CDR3 contains 16 residues. V was clipped by 3 bases and J by 0 bases, with 12 bases between them. Germline values: CDR1 LNHDA, CDR2 SQIVND (reference sequence). The CDR3 is CASSIWRPSSYNEQFF. Here the CDR3 DNA reads TGTGCCAGTAGTATTTGGCGCCCGAGCTCCTACAATGAGCAGTTCTTC.

Of note for this clonotype: A much larger clone sits a single nucleotide away, making a read error possible. This chain joins TRBV12-3 or TRBV12-4 and TRBJ2-6; the D is unclear. The CDR3 runs to 13 residues. Here the CDR3 reads CASNLSGANVLTF. The CDR3 coding sequence is TGTGCCAGCAATTTATCTGGGGCCAACGTCCTGACTTTC.

This clonotype was observed a handful of times. The chain joins TRBV7-3 to TRBJ2-2, with 12 bases identical to TRBD1. After removal of 8 bases from V and 0 bases from J, the junction contained 13 bases not matched to a gene. The V gene's germline CDR1 is SGHTA and CDR2 FQGTGA. The CDR3 consists of 19 residues. The DNA for the CDR3 is TGTGCCAGCGATTTATGGGACAGGGGGCTAAAAGCGAACACCGGGGAGCTGTTTTTT. Amino acids: CASDLWDRGLKANTGELFF.

At least ten counts were recorded for this clonotype. The chain links TRBV9 to TRBJ2-1; TRBD2 aligns across 11 bases. CDR1 and CDR2 from the germline V gene are SGDLS and YYNGEE. The CDR3 totals 15 residues. V trimming: 4 bases; J trimming: 8 bases; junction bases outside the gene matches: 8. Here the CDR3 reads CASSKTSGSFDEQFF. The CDR3 nucleotides read TGTGCCAGCAGCAAAACTAGCGGGAGCTTTGATGAGCAGTTCTTC.

This clonotype was found many times. The chain links TRBV5-1 to TRBJ2-1; tentatively, D is TRBD1 or TRBD2 (5 bases each). Germline CDR1 reads SGHRS; CDR2 reads YFSETQ. The CDR3 contains 15 residues. Trimming took off 1 base at V and 0 bases at J, with 8 bases between the two ends. Here the CDR3 DNA reads TGCGCCAGCAGCTTGATCGGGGCCTCCTACAATGAGCAGTTCTTC. Its translation is CASSLIGASYNEQFF.

V is TRBV11-2 and J is TRBJ2-3; TRBD2 agrees at 7 bases. Germline trimming cut 6 bases from V and 2 bases from J; bases unmatched to any gene: 8. Germline V gives CDR1 SGHAT, CDR2 FQNNGV. The CDR3 is 15 residues long. The CDR3 nucleotides are TGTGCCAGCAGACCCGGGACTATAGACACAGATACGCAGTATTTT. It codes for CASRPGTIDTDTQYF. Full variable domain (remainder filled in from reference TRBV11-2 and TRBJ2-3): EAGVAQSPRYKIIEKRQSVAFWCNPISGHATLYWYQQILGQGPKLLIQFQNNGVVDDSQLPKDRFSAERLKGVDSTLKIQPAKLEDSAVYLCASRPGTIDTDTQYFGPGTRLTVL.

The CDR3 loop is CASSYKQKISYNEQFF. For the CDR3, the DNA is TGTGCCAGCAGTTACAAACAGAAGATCTCCTACAATGAGCAGTTCTTC. The chain links TRBV6-2 or TRBV6-3 to TRBJ2-1; D uncertain. The V and J ends lost 2 bases and 0 bases respectively, with 11 bases between them. Germline CDR1 and CDR2: MNHEY and SVGEGT. The CDR3 extends over 16 amino acids.

The chain is built from TRBV6-1 and TRBJ2-1; possible D gene TRBD1, 5 bases. Trimming took 1 base from V and 0 from J, leaving 10 bases between them. The CDR3 spans 16 residues. The V gene's germline CDR1 is MNHNS and CDR2 SASEGT. As DNA, the CDR3 is TGTGCCAGCAGTGAAGATTGGACAAGCTCCTACAATGAGCAGTTCTTC. Translation gives CASSEDWTSSYNEQFF.

This rearrangement joins TRBV29-1 to TRBJ1-1; D is undetermined. In germline, CDR1 is SQVTM, CDR2 ANQGSEA. The CDR3 spans 10 residues. Trimming pared 4 bases from V and 10 bases from J, leaving 10 bases between. CDR3 sequence reads: CSVVGVAAFF. Here the CDR3 DNA reads TGCAGCGTTGTCGGGGTCGCAGCTTTCTTT.

In this sample, this clonotype turned up a few times. The V gene is TRBV6-1, the J gene TRBJ2-3; the match to TRBD1 covers 9 bases. Germline V gene lookup returns CDR1 MNHNS and CDR2 SASEGT. The CDR3 covers 15 residues. With V trimmed by 3 bases and J by 5 bases, 6 bases remained unmatched. CDR3 region: CASSETGTGIDTQYF. CDR3 nucleotides: TGTGCCAGCAGTGAGACCGGGACAGGGATAGATACGCAGTATTTT.

This clonotype was seen just once. The J gene is TRBJ2-2, the V gene TRBV27; tentative D call: TRBD1 (5 bases). CDR1 is MNHEY, CDR2 SMNVEV, per germline (reference sequence). The CDR3 consists of 13 residues. V lost 8 bases and J 7 bases, leaving 14 bases between the germline ends. The CDR3 region has the DNA TGTGCCAGCTACAGGTTCCCCAACGGGGAGCTGTTTTTT. This encodes CASYRFPNGELFF.

This chain uses TRBV5-1 with TRBJ2-2; TRBD2 agrees at 10 bases. J lost 0 bases, V lost 3 bases, and 5 bases had no gene match. The CDR3 totals 17 residues. Germline loops: CDR1 SGHRS, CDR2 YFSETQ. The CDR3 here is CASSSSSGRANTGELFF. The CDR3 DNA reads as TGCGCCAGCAGCTCTTCGAGCGGGAGGGCGAACACCGGGGAGCTGTTTTTT.

This clonotype was recorded at least ten times. V gene TRBV20-1 combines with J gene TRBJ1-1, with D perhaps TRBD1 (6 bases). The CDR3 totals 14 residues. Germline values: CDR1 DFQATT, CDR2 SNEGSKA (reference sequence). Trimming left V 7 bases short and J 1 base short, with 16 bases between. Written as DNA, the CDR3 is TGCAGTGTTCCGCTCTCCAGGGGGAACACTGAAGCTTTCTTT. Amino acid sequence: CSVPLSRGNTEAFF.

This clonotype has more than one count but fewer than ten. The rearrangement uses TRBV28 and TRBJ1-1; 10 bases match TRBD1. Per germline, CDR1 MDHEN and CDR2 SYDVKM. The ends lost 2 bases at V and 5 bases at J; junction bases unmatched: 5. The CDR3 is 15 residues long. In DNA form, the CDR3 reads TGTGCCAGCAGTTTAGAGGGGACAGGGGTTACTGAAGCTTTCTTT. Its translation: CASSLEGTGVTEAFF.

This clonotype was counted a few times. The CDR3 sequence is CASSGAGLAGLDTQYF. CDR3 in DNA: TGCGCCAGCAGCGGCGCCGGACTAGCGGGTCTAGATACGCAGTATTTT. This sequence joins TRBV5-1 and TRBJ2-3, with 11 nucleotides matching TRBD2. The CDR3 has 16 amino acids. The germline V gene encodes CDR1 SGHRS and CDR2 YFSETQ. The V gene end was trimmed by 4 bases and the J gene end by 5 bases; junction bases not matched to a gene: 9.

The chain couples TRBV5-1 to TRBJ2-1; D possibly corresponds to TRBD1 (6 bases). The V gene's germline CDR1 is SGHRS and CDR2 YFSETQ. V gave up 4 bases and J gave up 7 bases, with 15 bases separating them. CDR3 length: 14 residues. In DNA form, the CDR3 reads TGCGCCAGCAGCCTTCGGACAGAGAATAATGAGCAGTTCTTC. Protein sequence: CASSLRTENNEQFF. Supplemented by reference TRBV5-1 and TRBJ2-1, the full variable domain reads KAGVTQTPRYLIKTRGQQVTLSCSPISGHRSVSWYQQTPGQGLQFLFEYFSETQRNKGNFPGRFSGRQFSNSRSEMNVSTLELGDSALYLCASSLRTENNEQFFGPGTRLTVL.

The gene calls are TRBV5-1 and TRBJ1-2; D may be TRBD1 (5 bases). Trimming pared 4 bases from V and 6 bases from J, leaving 10 bases between. The germline V gene encodes CDR1 SGHRS and CDR2 YFSETQ. The CDR3 covers 12 residues. The CDR3: CASSRDEDGYTF. In DNA form, the CDR3 reads TGCGCCAGCAGCAGGGACGAGGATGGCTACACCTTC.

The chain carries TRBV12-3 or TRBV12-4 and TRBJ1-2; the match to TRBD1 covers 9 bases. The CDR3 has 17 amino acids. With V trimmed by 3 bases and J by 5 bases, 13 bases remained unmatched. CDR3 nucleotide sequence: TGTGCCAGCAGTTTCCTACGTCCGGGACAGGGCGGGTATGGCTACACCTTC. Protein: CASSFLRPGQGGYGYTF.

V gene TRBV3-1 combines with J gene TRBJ2-1, with 8 nucleotides matching TRBD2. Germline lookup yields CDR1 LGHDT and CDR2 YNNKEL (reference sequence). V lost 7 bases to trimming and J lost 4 bases; unmatched junction nucleotides: 6. The CDR3 extends over 14 amino acids. CDR3 nucleotide sequence: TGTGCCAGCAACGGGGCGGGAGGATACAATGAGCAGTTCTTC. Protein: CASNGAGGYNEQFF.

Only a few counts were recorded for this clonotype. This chain uses TRBV19 with TRBJ2-1, with D possibly TRBD1 on 5 matching bases. Germline loops: CDR1 LNHDA, CDR2 SQIVND (reference sequence). The CDR3 has 14 residues. The germline V and J ends were trimmed by 5 bases and 1 base, with 9 bases remaining between them. The CDR3 DNA is TGTGCCAGTAGTCGGACACCGTCCTACAATGAGCAGTTCTTC. Encoded protein: CASSRTPSYNEQFF.

The table lists this clonotype with a few counts. This chain joins TRBV7-3 and TRBJ2-1, with 7 bases aligning to TRBD1. CDR3 size: 14 residues. Germline V gives CDR1 SGHTA, CDR2 FQGTGA. The V and J ends lost 1 base and 8 bases, in that order; junction bases with no gene match: 5. CDR3 region: CASSLNRDSYEQFF. The DNA for the CDR3 is TGTGCCAGCAGCTTAAACCGGGACAGCTATGAGCAGTTCTTC.

This clonotype was seen only a few times. The CDR3 DNA follows: TGCAGTACCTTCGTAGCGGGAGAGAACAATGAGCAGTTCTTC. Its translation: CSTFVAGENNEQFF. The chain uses TRBV20-1 and TRBJ2-1, with 9 bases aligning to TRBD2. The V gene's germline CDR1 is DFQATT and CDR2 SNEGSKA (reference sequence). The CDR3 runs 14 residues. With V trimmed by 8 bases and J by 5 bases, 10 bases remained unmatched.

This clonotype was counted between two and nine times. V gene TRBV10-3 combines with J gene TRBJ2-6; 8 bases map to TRBD1. CDR1 ENHRY and CDR2 SYGVKD come from the germline V gene. The CDR3 consists of 19 residues. Trimming at V came to 1 base and at J to 0 bases, leaving 8 bases not matched to a gene. CDR3 coding DNA: TGTGCCATCAGTGAGTGGAGGACAGGGCAGGGCTCTGGGGCCAACGTCCTGACTTTC. Its translation: CAISEWRTGQGSGANVLTF.

This clonotype was detected a few times. V is TRBV28 and J is TRBJ1-5; 11 bases agree with TRBD1. The CDR3 is made up of 15 amino acids. V lost 5 bases and J lost 6; bases outside the gene matches: 6. The germline V gene has CDR1 MDHEN and CDR2 SYDVKM. Here the CDR3 reads CASSPGTGGSQPQHF. The DNA of the CDR3 is TGTGCCAGCAGTCCAGGGACAGGGGGAAGTCAGCCCCAGCATTTT.

This clonotype was seen ten or more times. This rearrangement joins TRBV20-1 to TRBJ2-3; no firm D call. The V gene's germline CDR1 is DFQATT and CDR2 SNEGSKA (reference sequence). The length of the CDR3 is 14 residues. The germline V and J ends were trimmed by 1 base and 0 bases, with 8 bases remaining between them. The CDR3 here is CSARAPLSTDTQYF. DNA for the CDR3: TGCAGTGCTAGAGCCCCCCTTAGCACAGATACGCAGTATTTT.

This clonotype showed up just a few times. V and J are TRBV20-1 and TRBJ2-1, with 7 nucleotides matching TRBD1. V shed 5 bases and J 4 bases; nucleotides not matched to a gene: 8. The CDR3 consists of 14 residues. Germline V gene lookup returns CDR1 DFQATT and CDR2 SNEGSKA (reference sequence). The CDR3 DNA sequence: TGCAGTGCTCGTGACAGGGTGAGGTACAATGAGCAGTTCTTC. It specifies CSARDRVRYNEQFF.

The CDR3 sequence is CASGLGVGQPQHF. For the CDR3, the DNA is TGTGCTAGTGGTTTGGGAGTTGGTCAGCCCCAGCATTTT. This chain links TRBV12-5 with TRBJ1-5; D gene ambiguous. CDR3 size: 13 residues. Germline CDR1 reads LGHNT; CDR2 reads FRNRAP. Between the trimmed V and J ends, which lost 1 base and 6 bases, there was a span of 7 bases.

V usage is TRBV12-3 or TRBV12-4 and J usage is TRBJ2-1; tentatively, D is TRBD2 (7 bases). Trimming pared 7 bases from V and 2 bases from J, leaving 21 bases between. This CDR3 comprises 17 residues. CDR3 nucleotide sequence: TGTGCCAGCACTATGTCGGGGGGCATCTTCACCTACAATGAGCAGTTCTTC. Translated: CASTMSGGIFTYNEQFF.